The 28 T cell receptor beta chains reported below all come from one sample, sequenced in a study of breast tumors, draining lymph nodes, adjacent tissues (dated by TCRdb to about 2016). Libraries were constructed by multiplex PCR. The instrument was an Illumina HiSeq 2000. TCRdb trimmed the raw reads at Q25, called clones with MiXCR and kept productive beta chains. Rows with a matching CDR3 protein are joined into one entry that keeps the most common DNA and genes. Across this sample there are about 220,000 distinct CDR3 sequences, with less than 45% seen only once. The top ten clones comprise approximately 3.7% of the sample. The axillary draining lymph nodes of breast cancer patients were the source of the lymph node samples. Input material: axillary lymph node tissue. The receptors shown here come from a female donor with breast cancer. Some clones in this sample may be carry-over from other donors' samples.

The rearrangement links TRBV18 to TRBJ1-4; 7 bases align to TRBD1. Trimming removed 8 bases from V and 8 bases from J; junction bases left unmatched: 14. The CDR3 is 15 residues long. Germline values: CDR1 KGHSH, CDR2 LQKENI. The CDR3 bases are TGTGCCAGCAAAGGACAGGCCTCCAAGGGGGAAAAACTGTTTTTT. This gives the protein CASKGQASKGEKLFF. Full variable domain (outside the CDR3, taken from reference TRBV18 and TRBJ1-4): NAGVMQNPRHLVRRRGQEARLRCSPMKGHSHVYWYRQLPEEGLKFMVYLQKENIIDESGMPKERFSAEFPKEGPSILRIQQVVRGDSAAYFCASKGQASKGEKLFFGSGTQLSVL.

This clonotype was picked up many times. The V gene is TRBV11-2, the J gene TRBJ2-7; no clear D gene. CDR1 and CDR2 (germline): SGHAT, FQNNGV. The CDR3 loop spans 13 amino acids. V gave up 0 bases and J gave up 3 bases, with 6 bases separating them. The chain's CDR3 is CASSLDWGYEQYF. CDR3 DNA: TGTGCCAGCAGCTTAGATTGGGGCTACGAGCAGTACTTC.

The chain uses TRBV12-3 or TRBV12-4 and TRBJ1-1; unclear D gene. The CDR3 covers 13 residues. The V gene lost 5 bases and the J gene lost 0 bases, with 7 bases spanning the gap. CDR3 DNA: TGTGCCAGCAGTCCCCCTCTGAACACTGAAGCTTTCTTT. Translating it yields CASSPPLNTEAFF.

In this sample, this clonotype turned up once. This sequence joins TRBV24-1 and TRBJ2-1, with 7 bases that match TRBD1. V lost 4 bases and J lost 3; bases outside the gene matches: 11. The germline V gene has CDR1 KGHDR and CDR2 SFDVKD. CDR3 length: 17 residues. CDR3 in DNA: TGTGCCACCAGTGACCGGACAGGTGGGCAGGGCTACAATGAGCAGTTCTTC. Protein product: CATSDRTGGQGYNEQFF.

This clonotype has at least ten counts. The V gene is TRBV19, the J gene TRBJ2-3; TRBD2 matches at 8 bases. The V gene end was trimmed by 3 bases and the J gene end by 1 base; junction bases not matched to a gene: 3. Germline-derived CDR1 and CDR2 are LNHDA and SQIVND (reference sequence). The CDR3 contains 15 residues. DNA for the CDR3: TGTGCCAGTAGTATCCGGCGGGGGGGCACAGATACGCAGTATTTT. Translating it yields CASSIRRGGTDTQYF.

The table lists this clonotype with many counts. The J gene is TRBJ2-7, the V gene TRBV4-1, with D maybe TRBD2 (5 bases). CDR3 length equals 15 residues. V lost 1 base and J 2 bases, leaving 12 bases between the germline ends. In germline, CDR1 is MGHRA, CDR2 YSYEKL. CDR3 DNA sequence: TGCGCCAGCAGCCAAGTAATTGCGGGTCCCTACGAGCAGTACTTC. It translates to CASSQVIAGPYEQYF.

Regarding this clonotype: It may be a read error: a sequence one base away is much more abundant. This chain links TRBV5-4 with TRBJ2-3, with 10 bases aligning to TRBD2. The CDR3 consists of 14 residues. CDR1 is SGHNT, CDR2 YYREEE, per germline (reference sequence). The CDR3 DNA sequence: TGTGCCAGCAGCTTAACTAGCGGGATTGATACGCGGTATTTT. Its translation: CASSLTSGIDTRYF.

This clonotype was observed at least ten times. This may arise from a read error, as a much more abundant clone is one base away. CDR3 coding DNA: TGTGCCAGCAGCGAGAGGGGTGTAGGATCCGGTGCCACCGTCCTGACTTTC. Translation: CASSERGVGSGATVLTF. The rearrangement uses TRBV9 and TRBJ2-6; D possibly uses TRBD1 or TRBD2 (5 bases each). The CDR3 covers 17 residues. The germline gives CDR1 SGDLS, CDR2 YYNGEE.

This clonotype occurred many times. The V gene is TRBV12-3 or TRBV12-4, the J gene TRBJ2-3; TRBD2 agrees at 9 bases. This CDR3 is built from 16 residues. V trimming: 4 bases; J trimming: 6 bases; junction bases outside the gene matches: 11. The CDR3 DNA sequence: TGTGCCAGCAGTTCCCGGGGGGCGGGGGGGCGTGATACGCAGTATTTT. Amino acids: CASSSRGAGGRDTQYF.

The table lists this clonotype with many counts. The V and J genes are TRBV7-8 and TRBJ1-2; 8 nucleotides line up with TRBD1. This CDR3 is built from 15 residues. Germline CDR1 and CDR2: SGHVS and FQNEAQ. V shed 3 bases and J 7 bases; nucleotides not matched to a gene: 10. The CDR3 DNA follows: TGTGCCAGCAGCTTTAGCCAGGGGGCGCAGTCTGGCTACACCTTC. Translation gives CASSFSQGAQSGYTF.

The table lists this clonotype with many counts. The chain couples TRBV30 to TRBJ2-1; 11 bases are shared with TRBD2. Unmatched junction bases numbered 2, after V lost 1 base and J lost 9 bases. This CDR3 region has 13 residues. Germline values: CDR1 GTSNPN, CDR2 SVGIG (reference sequence). In nucleotides, the CDR3 is TGTGCCTGGAGTGGTAGCGGGAGGGTTGAGCAGTTCTTC. Encoded protein: CAWSGSGRVEQFF. The variable domain in full, completed from reference TRBV30 and TRBJ2-1, reads SQTIHQWPATLVQPVGSPLSLECTVEGTSNPNLYWYRQAAGRGLQLLFYSVGIGQISSEVPQNLSASRPQDRQFILSSKKLLLSDSGFYLCAWSGSGRVEQFFGPGTRLTVL.

To note about this clonotype: A read error may produce the germline difference seen at one junction end. CDR3 protein: CASSPGQTPQTQYF. The CDR3 DNA sequence: TGCGCCAGCAGCCCGGGACAGACCCCTCAGACCCAGTACTTC. The chain combines TRBV7-9 with TRBJ2-5, with 7 nucleotides matching TRBD1. In germline, CDR1 is SEHNR, CDR2 FQNEAQ (reference sequence). This CDR3 is built from 14 residues.

The V call is TRBV12-3 or TRBV12-4, the J call TRBJ2-1; D call uncertain. V lost 7 bases and J 9 bases, leaving 10 bases between the germline ends. CDR3 size: 11 residues. CDR3 sequence (DNA): TGTGCCAGCACTGCCACGGGTGAGCAGTTCTTC. Translating it yields CASTATGEQFF.

V and J are TRBV5-8 and TRBJ1-5; D is uncertain. The CDR3 totals 15 residues. The germline V gene encodes CDR1 SGHTS and CDR2 YDEGEE. V shed 1 base and J shed 0 bases, with 8 bases lying between them. The CDR3 protein is CASSLLTYSNQPQHF. The CDR3 region has the DNA TGTGCCAGCAGCTTGCTCACTTATAGCAATCAGCCCCAGCATTTT.

This clonotype was recorded at least ten times. This chain uses TRBV5-4 with TRBJ2-7; D is perhaps TRBD1 (5 bases). The CDR3 extends over 12 amino acids. The ends were cut back, 4 bases at V and 3 bases at J, with 8 bases in the middle. CDR1 and CDR2 from the germline V gene are SGHNT and YYREEE (reference sequence). The CDR3 nucleotides are TGTGCCAGCAGCATAGACAGCTACGAGCAGTACTTC. Translating gives CASSIDSYEQYF.

This clonotype has a handful of counts. V gene TRBV28 combines with J gene TRBJ1-5; 7 nucleotides align to TRBD1. After removal of 3 bases from V and 9 bases from J, the junction contained 5 bases not matched to a gene. The length of the CDR3 is 13 residues. Germline CDR1 MDHEN, CDR2 SYDVKM. The CDR3 protein is CASSFNRGWPQHF. Here the CDR3 DNA reads TGTGCCAGCAGTTTCAACAGGGGATGGCCCCAGCATTTT.

This clonotype came up many times. This chain joins TRBV20-1 and TRBJ2-3, with a weak D call TRBD2 (6 bases). Per germline, CDR1 DFQATT and CDR2 SNEGSKA (reference sequence). V was shortened by 4 bases and J by 0 bases, with 11 bases between the two germline ends. The CDR3 spans 14 residues. The CDR3 spells CSAILAPSTDTQYF. CDR3 in DNA: TGCAGTGCTATACTAGCTCCGAGCACAGATACGCAGTATTTT.

This clonotype was seen a handful of times. This may stem from a read error, because a much larger clone lies one nucleotide away. The CDR3 sequence: CSARGDSNYTSPLHF. The CDR3 region has the DNA TGCAGTGCTAGGGGGGACAGCAACTATACTTCACCCCTCCACTTT. This sequence joins TRBV20-1 and TRBJ1-6; 7 nucleotides match TRBD1. The CDR3 length is 15 residues. CDR1 and CDR2 (germline): DFQATT, SNEGSKA (reference sequence).

This chain connects TRBV28 to TRBJ2-7; D perhaps matches TRBD1 (6 bases). With 5 bases removed from V and 3 bases from J, the gap between germline ends came to 8 bases. Per the germline V gene, CDR1 is MDHEN and CDR2 is SYDVKM. This CDR3 is built from 12 residues. Here the CDR3 reads CASSMGHYEQYF. The CDR3 region has the DNA TGTGCCAGCAGTATGGGACACTACGAGCAGTACTTC.

The chain has TRBV29-1 and TRBJ2-5; TRBD2 matches 9 bases. The V gene's germline CDR1 is SQVTM and CDR2 ANQGSEA. After removal of 1 base from V and 11 bases from J, the junction contained 14 bases not matched to a gene. The CDR3 consists of 15 residues. CDR3 bases: TGCAGCGTTGAAGGGTTAGCGGGAGTCGGAGATGAGCAGTACTTC. Encoded protein: CSVEGLAGVGDEQYF.

This clonotype has ten or more counts. This CDR3 is CASSVGGLAGDYEQYF. The DNA of the CDR3 is TGTGCCAGCAGCGTAGGGGGGCTAGCGGGAGACTACGAGCAGTACTTC. This chain joins TRBV9 and TRBJ2-7, with 10 positions matching TRBD2. The CDR3 has 16 residues. With V trimmed by 0 bases and J by 3 bases, 6 bases remained unmatched. Germline V gives CDR1 SGDLS, CDR2 YYNGEE.

The chain carries TRBV9 and TRBJ1-2, with 8 bases identical to TRBD1. The V segment lost 3 bases and the J segment 4 bases; nucleotides outside the gene matches: 5. This CDR3 region has 14 residues. Germline loops: CDR1 SGDLS, CDR2 YYNGEE. The CDR3 nucleotides are TGTGCCAGCAGCGCCAGACAGGGGAGCTATGGCTACACCTTC. Translated, it gives CASSARQGSYGYTF.

In regard to this clonotype: Given a much more abundant clone one base away, this may be a read error. The chain joins TRBV29-1 to TRBJ2-1; the match to TRBD2 covers 12 bases. This CDR3 has 14 amino acids. Germline CDR1 and CDR2: SQVTM and ANQGSEA. The CDR3 reads CSTGLLAGGREQFF. CDR3 sequence (DNA): TGCAGTACTGGATTACTAGCGGGGGGTAGGGAGCAGTTCTTC.

This chain joins TRBV28 and TRBJ2-6; the D gene is possibly TRBD1 (6 bases). This CDR3 is built from 15 residues. Trimming cost V 5 bases and J 2 bases, with 10 bases left between them. Germline assignment: CDR1 MDHEN and CDR2 SYDVKM. The CDR3 sequence is CASSPRTAGANVLTF. The CDR3 region has the DNA TGTGCCAGCAGTCCCCGGACAGCTGGGGCCAACGTCCTGACTTTC.

This clonotype was seen once. A read error may be the cause here, since a much bigger clone is one base away. The V call is TRBV30, the J call TRBJ2-3; unclear D gene. Trimming shortened V by 4 bases and J by 5 bases, and 7 bases separated the two germline ends. Germline CDR1 is GTSNPN and CDR2 is SVGIG (reference sequence). This CDR3 contains 11 residues. In DNA form, the CDR3 reads TGTGCCTGGACGGGTAAAGATACGCAGTATTTT. This codes for CAWTGKDTQYF.

About this clonotype: A much larger clone is a single base away; this may be a read error. This chain uses TRBV20-1 with TRBJ2-2, with 9 bases that match TRBD1. CDR1 is DFQATT and CDR2 is SNEGSKA in the germline V gene (reference sequence). The CDR3 is 15 residues long. V lost 0 bases to trimming and J lost 6 bases; unmatched junction nucleotides: 5. The CDR3 DNA sequence: TGCAGTGCTAGAGATGTCCGGACAGGGGCCGGGGAGCTGTTTTTT. Translation: CSARDVRTGAGELFF.

The rearrangement joins TRBV6-6 to TRBJ1-2; TRBD1 agrees at 10 bases. This CDR3 has 18 amino acids. Germline loops: CDR1 MNHNY, CDR2 SVGAGI (reference sequence). V shed 6 bases and J 0 bases; nucleotides not matched to a gene: 13. CDR3 in DNA: TGTGCCAGCAGAAGATCGACAGGGGGCGCAGGGGCTAACTATGGCTACACCTTC. This sequence encodes CASRRSTGGAGANYGYTF.

This clonotype was detected a few times. This chain links TRBV19 with TRBJ1-1; 9 nucleotides agree with TRBD1. Unmatched junction bases numbered 13, after V lost 5 bases and J lost 3 bases. The CDR3 is made up of 17 amino acids. Germline assignment: CDR1 LNHDA and CDR2 SQIVND (reference sequence). The CDR3 bases are TGTGCCAGTAGTCCTGGGGGGACAGGGTTGTGGGACACTGAAGCTTTCTTT. It codes for CASSPGGTGLWDTEAFF. The variable domain in full, completed from reference TRBV19 and TRBJ1-1, reads DGGITQSPKYLFRKEGQNVTLSCEQNLNHDAMYWYRQDPGQGLRLIYYSQIVNDFQKGDIAEGYSVSREKKESFPLTVTSAQKNPTAFYLCASSPGGTGLWDTEAFFGQGTRLTVV.